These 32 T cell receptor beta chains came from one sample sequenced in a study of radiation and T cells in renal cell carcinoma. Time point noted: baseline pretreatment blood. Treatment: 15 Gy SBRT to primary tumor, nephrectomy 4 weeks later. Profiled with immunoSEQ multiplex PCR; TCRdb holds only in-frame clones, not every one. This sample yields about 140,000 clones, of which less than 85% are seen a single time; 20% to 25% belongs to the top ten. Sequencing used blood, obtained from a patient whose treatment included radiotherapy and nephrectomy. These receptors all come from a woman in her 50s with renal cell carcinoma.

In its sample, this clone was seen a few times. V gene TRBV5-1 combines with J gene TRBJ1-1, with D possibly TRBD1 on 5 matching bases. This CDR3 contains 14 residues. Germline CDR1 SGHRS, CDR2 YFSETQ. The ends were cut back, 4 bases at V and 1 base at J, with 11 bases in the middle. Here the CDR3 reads CASSTRVTNTEAFF. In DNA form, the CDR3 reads TGCGCCAGCAGCACCAGGGTTACGAACACTGAAGCTTTCTTT.

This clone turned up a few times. CDR3 nucleotide sequence: TGCGCCAGCAGCCAAGCTCCGAACACTGAAGCTTTCTTT. Its protein product is CASSQAPNTEAFF. This chain links TRBV4-1 with TRBJ1-1; no firm D call. Trimming cost V 1 base and J 1 base, with 4 bases left between them. CDR1 is MGHRA and CDR2 is YSYEKL in the germline V gene. This CDR3 spans 13 amino acids.

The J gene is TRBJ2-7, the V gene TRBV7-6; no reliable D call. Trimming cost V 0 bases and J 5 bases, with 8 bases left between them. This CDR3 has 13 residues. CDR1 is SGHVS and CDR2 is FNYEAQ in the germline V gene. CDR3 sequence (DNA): TGTGCCAGCAGCTTAGCGCGCATCCACGAGCAGTACTTC. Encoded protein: CASSLARIHEQYF.

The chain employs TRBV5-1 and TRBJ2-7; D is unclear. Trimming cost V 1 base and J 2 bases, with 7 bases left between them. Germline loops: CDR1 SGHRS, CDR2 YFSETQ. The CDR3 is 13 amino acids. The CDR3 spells CASSLSETYEQYF. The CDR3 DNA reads TGCGCCAGCAGCTTGTCCGAGACCTACGAGCAGTACTTC.

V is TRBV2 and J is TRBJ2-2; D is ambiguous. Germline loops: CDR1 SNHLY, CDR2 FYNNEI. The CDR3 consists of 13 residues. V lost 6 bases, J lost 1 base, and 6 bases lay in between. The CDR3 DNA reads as TGTGCCAGCAGAACAGAGAACACCGGGGAGCTGTTTTTT. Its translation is CASRTENTGELFF. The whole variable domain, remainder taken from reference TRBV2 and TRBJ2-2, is EPEVTQTPSHQVTQMGQEVILRCVPISNHLYFYWYRQILGQKVEFLVSFYNNEISEKSEIFDDQFSVERPDGSNFTLKIRSTKLEDSAMYFCASRTENTGELFFGEGSRLTVL.

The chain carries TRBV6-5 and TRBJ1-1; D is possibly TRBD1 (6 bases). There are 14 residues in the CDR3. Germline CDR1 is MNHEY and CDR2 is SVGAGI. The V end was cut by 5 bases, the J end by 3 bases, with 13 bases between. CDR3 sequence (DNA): TGTGCCAGCAGTGTGTCTACAGGGCACACTGAAGCTTTCTTT. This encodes CASSVSTGHTEAFF.

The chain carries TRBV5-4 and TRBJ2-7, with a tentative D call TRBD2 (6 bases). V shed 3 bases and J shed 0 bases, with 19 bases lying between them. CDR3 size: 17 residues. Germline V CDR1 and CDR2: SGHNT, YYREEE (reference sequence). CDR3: CASSSGPGTGSSYEQYF. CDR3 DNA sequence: TGTGCCAGCAGCTCGGGGCCTGGGACTGGGAGCTCCTACGAGCAGTACTTC.

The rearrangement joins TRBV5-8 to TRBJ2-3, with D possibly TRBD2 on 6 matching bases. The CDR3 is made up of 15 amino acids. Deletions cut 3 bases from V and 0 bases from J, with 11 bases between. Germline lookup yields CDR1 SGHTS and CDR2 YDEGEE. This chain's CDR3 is CASSSGRTSTDTQYF. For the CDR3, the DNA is TGTGCCAGCAGCTCGGGGAGGACTAGCACAGATACGCAGTATTTT.

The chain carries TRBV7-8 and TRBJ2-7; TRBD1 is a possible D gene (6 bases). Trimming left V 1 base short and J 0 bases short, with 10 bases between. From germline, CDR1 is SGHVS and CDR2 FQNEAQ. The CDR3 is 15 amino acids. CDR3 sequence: CASSLVQGFSYEQYF. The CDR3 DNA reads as TGTGCCAGCAGCTTAGTACAGGGCTTCTCCTACGAGCAGTACTTC.

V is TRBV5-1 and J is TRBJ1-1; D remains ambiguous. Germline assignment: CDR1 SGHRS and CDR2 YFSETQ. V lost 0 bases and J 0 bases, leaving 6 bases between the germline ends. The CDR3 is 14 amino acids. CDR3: CASSLGVMNTEAFF. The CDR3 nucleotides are TGCGCCAGCAGCTTGGGTGTCATGAACACTGAAGCTTTCTTT.

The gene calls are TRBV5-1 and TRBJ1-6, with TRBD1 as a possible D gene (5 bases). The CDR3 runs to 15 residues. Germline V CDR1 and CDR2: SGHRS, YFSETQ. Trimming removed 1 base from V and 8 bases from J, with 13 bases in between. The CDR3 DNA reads TGCGCCAGCAGCTTGTCGGGGGTCAGGGATTCACCCCTCCACTTT. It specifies CASSLSGVRDSPLHF.

The CDR3 protein is CASSQGLAGAADTQYF. CDR3 nucleotides: TGTGCCAGCAGCCAAGGACTAGCGGGTGCCGCAGATACGCAGTATTTT. The chain carries TRBV5-4 and TRBJ2-3; 11 bases fit TRBD2. The CDR3 is 16 amino acids. Trimming removed 4 bases from V and 4 bases from J; junction bases left unmatched: 8. CDR1 and CDR2 from the germline V gene are SGHNT and YYREEE (reference sequence).

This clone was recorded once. CDR3: CAWSLYGGVYSPLHF. The DNA for the CDR3 is TGTGCCTGGAGCCTATATGGGGGAGTTTATTCACCCCTCCACTTT. The V and J genes are TRBV30 and TRBJ1-6, with TRBD1 as a possible D gene (5 bases). V was cut by 3 bases and J by 8 bases, with 17 bases left in between. This CDR3 is built from 15 residues. Looked up from germline, CDR1 is GTSNPN and CDR2 is SVGIG (reference sequence).

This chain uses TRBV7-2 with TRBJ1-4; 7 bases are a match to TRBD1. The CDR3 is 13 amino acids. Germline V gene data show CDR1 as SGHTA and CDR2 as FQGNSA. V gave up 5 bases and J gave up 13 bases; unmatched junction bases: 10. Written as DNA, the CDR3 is TGTGCCAGCAGCCAAGGACAGGCTCTAGGACTGTTTTTT. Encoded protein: CASSQGQALGLFF. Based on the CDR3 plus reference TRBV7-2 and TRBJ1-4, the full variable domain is GAGVSQSPSNKVTEKGKDVELRCDPISGHTALYWYRQSLGQGLEFLIYFQGNSAPDKSGLPSDRFSAERTGGSVSTLTIQRTQQEDSAVYLCASSQGQALGLFFGSGTQLSVL.

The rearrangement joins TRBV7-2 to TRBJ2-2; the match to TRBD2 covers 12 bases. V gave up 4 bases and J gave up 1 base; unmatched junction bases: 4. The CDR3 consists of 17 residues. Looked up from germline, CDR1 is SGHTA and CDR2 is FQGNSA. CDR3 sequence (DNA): TGTGCCAGCAGCTCGCGGACTAGCGGGAAGAACACCGGGGAGCTGTTTTTT. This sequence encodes CASSSRTSGKNTGELFF. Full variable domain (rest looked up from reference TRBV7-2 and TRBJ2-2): GAGVSQSPSNKVTEKGKDVELRCDPISGHTALYWYRQSLGQGLEFLIYFQGNSAPDKSGLPSDRFSAERTGGSVSTLTIQRTQQEDSAVYLCASSSRTSGKNTGELFFGEGSRLTVL.

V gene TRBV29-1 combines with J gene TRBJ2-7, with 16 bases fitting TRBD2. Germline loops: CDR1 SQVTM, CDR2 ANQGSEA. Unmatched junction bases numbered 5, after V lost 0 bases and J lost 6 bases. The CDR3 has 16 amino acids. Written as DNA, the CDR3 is TGCAGCGTTGAAGACCGAGGGACTAGCGGGGGGGGCGAGCAGTACTTC. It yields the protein CSVEDRGTSGGGEQYF.

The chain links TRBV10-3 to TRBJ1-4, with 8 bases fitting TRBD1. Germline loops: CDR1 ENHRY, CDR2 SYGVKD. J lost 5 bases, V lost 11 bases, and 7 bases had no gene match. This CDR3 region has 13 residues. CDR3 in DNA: TGTGCCTCCACGGGACAGGCAAATGAAAAACTGTTTTTT. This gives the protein CASTGQANEKLFF.

CDR3 sequence: CASSWSSQESEAFF. CDR3 coding DNA: TGCGCCAGCAGCTGGTCCTCCCAGGAAAGTGAAGCTTTCTTT. The gene calls are TRBV5-1 and TRBJ1-1; D is unresolved. Trimming shortened V by 3 bases and J by 7 bases, and 16 bases separated the two germline ends. The CDR3 is made up of 14 amino acids. Germline-derived CDR1 and CDR2 are SGHRS and YFSETQ. The full variable domain, completed using reference TRBV5-1 and TRBJ1-1, is KAGVTQTPRYLIKTRGQQVTLSCSPISGHRSVSWYQQTPGQGLQFLFEYFSETQRNKGNFPGRFSGRQFSNSRSEMNVSTLELGDSALYLCASSWSSQESEAFFGQGTRLTVV.

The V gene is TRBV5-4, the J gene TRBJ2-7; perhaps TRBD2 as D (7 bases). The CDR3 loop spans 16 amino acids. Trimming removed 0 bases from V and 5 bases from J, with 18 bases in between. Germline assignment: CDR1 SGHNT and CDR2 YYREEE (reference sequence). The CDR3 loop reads CASSLAGGRGSNEQYF. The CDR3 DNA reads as TGTGCCAGCAGCTTGGCGGGGGGCAGGGGTAGCAACGAGCAGTACTTC.

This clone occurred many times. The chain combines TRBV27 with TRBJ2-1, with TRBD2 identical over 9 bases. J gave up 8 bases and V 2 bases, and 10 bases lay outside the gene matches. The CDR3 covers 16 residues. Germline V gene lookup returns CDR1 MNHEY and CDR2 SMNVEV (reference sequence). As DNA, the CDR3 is TGTGCCAGCAGTTTAGGGCGGGGGGGCAGAATGGATGAGCAGTTCTTC. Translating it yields CASSLGRGGRMDEQFF.

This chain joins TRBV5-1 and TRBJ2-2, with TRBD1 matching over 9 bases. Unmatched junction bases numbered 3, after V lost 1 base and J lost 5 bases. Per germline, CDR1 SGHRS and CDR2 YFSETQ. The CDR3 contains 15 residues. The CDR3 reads CASSLSTGGTGELFF. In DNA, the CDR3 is TGCGCCAGCAGCTTGTCGACAGGGGGTACCGGGGAGCTGTTTTTT.

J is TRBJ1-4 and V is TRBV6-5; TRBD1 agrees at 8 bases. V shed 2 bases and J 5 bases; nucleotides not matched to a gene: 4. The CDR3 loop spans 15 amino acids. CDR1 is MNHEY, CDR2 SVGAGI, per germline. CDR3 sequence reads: CASSYEQGENEKLFF. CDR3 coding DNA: TGTGCCAGCAGTTACGAACAGGGGGAAAATGAAAAACTGTTTTTT.

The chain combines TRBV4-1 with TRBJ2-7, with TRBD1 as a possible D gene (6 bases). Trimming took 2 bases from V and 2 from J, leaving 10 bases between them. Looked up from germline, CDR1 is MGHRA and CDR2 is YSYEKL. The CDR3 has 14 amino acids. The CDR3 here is CASSQNQGPYEQYF. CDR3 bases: TGCGCCAGCAGCCAAAACCAGGGGCCCTACGAGCAGTACTTC.

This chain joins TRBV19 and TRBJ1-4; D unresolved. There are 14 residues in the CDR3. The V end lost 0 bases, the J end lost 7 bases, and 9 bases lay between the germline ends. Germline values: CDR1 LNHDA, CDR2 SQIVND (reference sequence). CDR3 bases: TGTGCCAGTAGTATAGATGGTTTCGGTGAAAAACTGTTTTTT. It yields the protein CASSIDGFGEKLFF.

This CDR3 reads CASSIAGGHRPDNEQFF. The CDR3, as DNA: TGTGCCAGTAGTATAGCGGGCGGGCACAGGCCTGACAATGAGCAGTTCTTC. The V call is TRBV19, the J call TRBJ2-1; D possibly matches TRBD1 or TRBD2 (5 bases each). Deletions cut 1 base from V and 5 bases from J, with 18 bases between. CDR1 is LNHDA and CDR2 is SQIVND in the germline V gene (reference sequence). The CDR3 has 17 residues. Full variable domain (rest looked up from reference TRBV19 and TRBJ2-1): DGGITQSPKYLFRKEGQNVTLSCEQNLNHDAMYWYRQDPGQGLRLIYYSQIVNDFQKGDIAEGYSVSREKKESFPLTVTSAQKNPTAFYLCASSIAGGHRPDNEQFFGPGTRLTVL.

CDR3 sequence: CSVEDNISYEQYF. In DNA, the CDR3 is TGCAGCGTTGAAGATAATATCTCCTACGAGCAGTACTTC. The gene calls are TRBV29-1 and TRBJ2-7, with no clear D. This CDR3 contains 13 residues. The V end was cut by 0 bases, the J end by 0 bases, with 6 bases between. Germline V CDR1 and CDR2: SQVTM, ANQGSEA.

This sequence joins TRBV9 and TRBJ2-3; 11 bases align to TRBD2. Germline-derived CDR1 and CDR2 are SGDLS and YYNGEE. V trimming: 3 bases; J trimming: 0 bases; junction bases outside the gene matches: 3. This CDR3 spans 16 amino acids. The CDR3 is CASSALAGGSTDTQYF. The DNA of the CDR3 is TGTGCCAGCAGCGCATTAGCGGGAGGGAGCACAGATACGCAGTATTTT.

The CDR3 DNA reads TGTGCCAGCAGCTTCCCCGGGACTAGCGGGGGGACAGACACCGGGGAGCTGTTTTTT. Protein product: CASSFPGTSGGTDTGELFF. The rearrangement links TRBV7-8 to TRBJ2-2, with 15 nucleotides matching TRBD2. The V gene's germline CDR1 is SGHVS and CDR2 FQNEAQ. V lost 3 bases to trimming and J lost 3 bases; unmatched junction nucleotides: 8. CDR3 length: 19 amino acids.

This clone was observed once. The CDR3, as DNA: TGTGCCAGCAGCTTGGAGACTACCTACTCCTACAATGAGCAGTTCTTC. Protein product: CASSLETTYSYNEQFF. J is TRBJ2-1 and V is TRBV5-4; D perhaps matches TRBD2 (5 bases). V lost 0 bases and J lost 0, with 10 bases in between. The CDR3 totals 16 residues. Germline values: CDR1 SGHNT, CDR2 YYREEE (reference sequence).

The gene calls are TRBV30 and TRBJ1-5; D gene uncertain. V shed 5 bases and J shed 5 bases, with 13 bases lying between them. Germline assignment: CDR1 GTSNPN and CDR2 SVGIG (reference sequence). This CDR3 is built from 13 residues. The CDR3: CAWGGRTDQPQHF. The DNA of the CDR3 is TGTGCCTGGGGCGGAAGAACCGATCAGCCCCAGCATTTT.

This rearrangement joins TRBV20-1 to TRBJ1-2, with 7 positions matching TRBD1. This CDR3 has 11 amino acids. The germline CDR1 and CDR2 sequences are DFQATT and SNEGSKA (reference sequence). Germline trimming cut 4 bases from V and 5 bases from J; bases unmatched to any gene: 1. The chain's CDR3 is CSATGGYGYTF. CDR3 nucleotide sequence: TGCAGTGCTACAGGGGGTTATGGCTACACCTTC.

The CDR3 reads CASSLEGLAGGHGEQFF. CDR3 nucleotides: TGTGCCAGCAGCTTAGAGGGACTAGCGGGGGGGCATGGTGAGCAGTTCTTC. This chain links TRBV7-6 with TRBJ2-1; TRBD2 agrees at 16 bases. The CDR3 extends over 17 amino acids. Germline V gene lookup returns CDR1 SGHVS and CDR2 FNYEAQ. Trimming removed 1 base from V and 9 bases from J; junction bases left unmatched: 6.